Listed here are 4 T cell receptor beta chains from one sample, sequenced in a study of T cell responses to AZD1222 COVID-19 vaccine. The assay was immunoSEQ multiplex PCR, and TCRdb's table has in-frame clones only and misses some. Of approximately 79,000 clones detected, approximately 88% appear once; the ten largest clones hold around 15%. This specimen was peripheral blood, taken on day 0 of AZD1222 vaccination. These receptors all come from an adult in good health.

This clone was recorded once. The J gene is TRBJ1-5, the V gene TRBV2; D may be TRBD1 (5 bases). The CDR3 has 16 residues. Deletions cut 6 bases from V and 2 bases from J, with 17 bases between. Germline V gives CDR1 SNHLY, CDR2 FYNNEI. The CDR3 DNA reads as TGTGCCAGCAGGGCTGGTCAGGGTACGCGCAATCAGCCCCAGCATTTT. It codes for CASRAGQGTRNQPQHF.

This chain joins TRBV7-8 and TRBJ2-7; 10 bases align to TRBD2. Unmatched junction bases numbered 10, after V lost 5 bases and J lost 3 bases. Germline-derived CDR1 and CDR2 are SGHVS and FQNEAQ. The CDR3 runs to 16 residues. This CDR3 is CASSPRGVAGGYEQYF. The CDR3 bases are TGTGCCAGCAGCCCCCGGGGTGTAGCGGGGGGCTACGAGCAGTACTTC.

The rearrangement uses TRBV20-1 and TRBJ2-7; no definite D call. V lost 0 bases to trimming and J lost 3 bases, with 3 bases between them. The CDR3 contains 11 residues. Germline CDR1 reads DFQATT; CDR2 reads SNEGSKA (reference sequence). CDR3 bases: TGCAGTGCTAGAGACGACTACGAGCAGTACTTC. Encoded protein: CSARDDYEQYF.

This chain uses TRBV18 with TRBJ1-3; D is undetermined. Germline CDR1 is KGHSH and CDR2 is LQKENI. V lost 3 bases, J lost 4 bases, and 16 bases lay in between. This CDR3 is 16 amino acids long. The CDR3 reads CASSPRGRVGGNTIYF. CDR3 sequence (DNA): TGTGCCAGCTCACCCCGAGGGCGTGTCGGAGGAAACACCATATATTTT.